Below, 21 T cell receptor beta chains from the same sample are listed, as sequenced in a study of early T cells in non-severe SARS-CoV-2 infection. TCRdb passed the 5' RACE reads through MiXCR, listing each CDR3 protein once. The sample contains 30,000 to 40,000 distinct CDR3 sequences, 6% to 7.5% of which appear only once. The material was whole blood, obtained at baseline. These receptors all stem from an adult who was a healthcare worker with PCR-confirmed SARS-CoV-2 infection or an uninfected control (not recorded which).

V and J are TRBV7-3 and TRBJ2-3; a possible D gene is TRBD2 (6 bases). Trimming took off 4 bases at V and 3 bases at J, with 14 bases between the two ends. The length of the CDR3 is 15 residues. The germline V gene has CDR1 SGHTA and CDR2 FQGTGA. The CDR3 sequence: CASSWRGLLTDTQYF. CDR3 nucleotides: TGTGCCAGCAGCTGGCGGGGTCTCCTAACAGATACGCAGTATTTT.

J is TRBJ1-6 and V is TRBV5-1; a weak D match, TRBD1 (6 bases). Trimming stripped 3 bases from V and 0 bases from J, with 10 bases between. Germline V CDR1 and CDR2: SGHRS, YFSETQ. There are 16 residues in the CDR3. Here the CDR3 DNA reads TGCGCCAGCAGCTCCGACAGGAGCTCCTATAATTCACCCCTCCACTTT. Translation gives CASSSDRSSYNSPLHF.

This clonotype has a count of ten or more. V usage is TRBV6-1 and J usage is TRBJ2-1; 10 nucleotides match TRBD2. Germline V CDR1 and CDR2: MNHNS, SASEGT. The CDR3 length is 17 residues. V trimming: 8 bases; J trimming: 7 bases; junction bases outside the gene matches: 17. DNA for the CDR3: TGTGCCAGCGATTCATCCCTTACTAGCGGGATAGCGAATGAGCAGTTCTTC. Protein product: CASDSSLTSGIANEQFF.

CDR3 amino acids: CASSLAHSGRAQYF. The CDR3 nucleotides are TGTGCCAGCAGCTTAGCGCATAGCGGGAGGGCCCAGTACTTC. The chain links TRBV7-8 to TRBJ2-5; TRBD2 agrees at 11 bases. The V and J ends lost 0 bases and 9 bases, in that order; junction bases with no gene match: 3. Germline CDR1 reads SGHVS; CDR2 reads FQNEAQ. The CDR3 runs 14 residues.

Relative to its sample, this clonotype is medium-sized. The chain is built from TRBV4-3 and TRBJ2-2; D is undetermined. V was cut by 0 bases and J by 6 bases, with 8 bases left in between. Germline CDR1 and CDR2: LGHNA and YSLEER. This CDR3 is built from 14 residues. DNA of the CDR3: TGCGCCAGCAGCCAAGATAGGGTGGCCGGGGAGCTGTTTTTT. Its translation is CASSQDRVAGELFF.

This clonotype appeared many times. V and J are TRBV6-1 and TRBJ1-5; D not certain. Germline V CDR1 and CDR2: MNHNS, SASEGT. V was pared by 1 base and J by 0 bases, with 7 bases between. The CDR3 is 15 residues long. CDR3 bases: TGTGCCAGCAGTGAAGGAGCGGCTAGCAATCAGCCCCAGCATTTT. Residues: CASSEGAASNQPQHF.

Only a few counts were recorded for this clonotype. This chain uses TRBV7-2 with TRBJ2-7; unclear D gene. This CDR3 contains 13 residues. Germline assignment: CDR1 SGHTA and CDR2 FQGNSA. V lost 1 base and J 4 bases, leaving 8 bases between the germline ends. The CDR3 sequence is CASSLDAWYEQYF. The CDR3 nucleotides are TGTGCCAGCAGCTTAGATGCATGGTACGAGCAGTACTTC.

This clonotype was observed many times. The chain links TRBV28 to TRBJ1-2; D is ambiguous. The germline CDR1 and CDR2 sequences are MDHEN and SYDVKM. This CDR3 has 13 residues. Trimming shortened V by 2 bases and J by 4 bases, and 8 bases separated the two germline ends. The CDR3 here is CASSLEQSYGYTF. In DNA form, the CDR3 reads TGTGCCAGCAGTTTAGAACAGAGCTATGGCTACACCTTC.

This clonotype appeared many times. This sequence joins TRBV24-1 and TRBJ2-3; TRBD2 agrees at 8 bases. CDR1 is KGHDR, CDR2 SFDVKD, per germline. CDR3 length equals 16 residues. The V segment lost 4 bases and the J segment 0 bases; nucleotides outside the gene matches: 5. This CDR3 reads CATSEVAGSSTDTQYF. The CDR3 DNA sequence: TGTGCCACCAGTGAAGTAGCGGGATCTAGCACAGATACGCAGTATTTT.

This clonotype has at least ten counts. The rearrangement joins TRBV19 to TRBJ1-5, with D unclear. V was trimmed by 3 bases and J by 11 bases, leaving 11 bases between them. Per the germline V gene, CDR1 is LNHDA and CDR2 is SQIVND (reference sequence). There are 12 residues in the CDR3. DNA for the CDR3: TGTGCCAGTAGTATGGGCCGCGTTGCCCAGCATTTT. Amino acids: CASSMGRVAQHF.

This clonotype was detected a few times. This chain uses TRBV29-1 with TRBJ2-2; 8 nucleotides line up with TRBD1. CDR3 length: 14 amino acids. CDR1 SQVTM and CDR2 ANQGSEA come from the germline V gene. Unmatched junction bases numbered 8, after V lost 4 bases and J lost 7 bases. The CDR3 nucleotides are TGCAGCGTTGGTGCAGGGGGCGGAGGCGGGGAGCTGTTTTTT. Its protein product is CSVGAGGGGGELFF.

This clonotype was counted only a few times. The rearrangement joins TRBV9 to TRBJ1-2; TRBD1 is a possible D gene (6 bases). This CDR3 region has 17 residues. CDR1 is SGDLS and CDR2 is YYNGEE in the germline V gene. Between the trimmed V and J ends, which lost 4 bases and 4 bases, there was a span of 23 bases. CDR3 protein: CASSPTTGSLTPYGYTF. CDR3 DNA sequence: TGTGCCAGCAGCCCGACTACAGGGAGTTTGACTCCCTATGGCTACACCTTC.

This clonotype was recorded many times. V is TRBV7-9 and J is TRBJ2-7, with D possibly matching TRBD2 (5 bases). This CDR3 is 16 amino acids long. CDR1 is SEHNR and CDR2 is FQNEAQ in the germline V gene (reference sequence). With 7 bases removed from V and 2 bases from J, the gap between germline ends came to 21 bases. Written as DNA, the CDR3 is TGTGCCAGCACCAGCTATTCGCAGTCCGGGGCCTACGAGCAGTACTTC. Protein sequence: CASTSYSQSGAYEQYF.

V and J are TRBV7-6 and TRBJ2-7; D is uncertain. The CDR3 sequence is 15 residues long. V dropped 2 bases and J dropped 1 base, with 12 bases sitting between them. Germline V gives CDR1 SGHVS, CDR2 FNYEAQ. The CDR3 here is CASSLKGSTSYEQYF. CDR3 in DNA: TGTGCCAGCAGCTTAAAGGGTTCGACTTCCTACGAGCAGTACTTC.

At least ten counts were recorded for this clonotype. V is TRBV11-3 and J is TRBJ2-1; 8 nucleotides agree with TRBD2. CDR1 is SGHNT, CDR2 YENEEA, per germline. This CDR3 is 14 amino acids long. The junction had 6 bases not matched to a gene; V was cut back by 5 bases and J by 6 bases. For the CDR3, the DNA is TGTGCCAGCAGCCTCTCAGGACTAGCCAATGAGCAGTTCTTC. Residues: CASSLSGLANEQFF.

This clonotype was observed a few times. The rearrangement uses TRBV12-2 and TRBJ2-7; the DNA was not compared with TRBD1, the D call given in the table. TRBV12-2 is noted as a pseudogene. The CDR3 contains 20 residues. Written as DNA, the CDR3 is TGTGCAAGTCGCTTACTTCCTCATAACTATGGACAGGGAAGGTCCTACGAGCAGTACTTC. Translating it yields CASRLLPHNYGQGRSYEQYF.

CDR3 bases: TGTGCCAGCAGCCAAGACCTAGCTAGCGGGAGGATGAAAGAGACCCAGTACTTC. Translated, it gives CASSQDLASGRMKETQYF. The gene calls are TRBV4-2 and TRBJ2-5; 11 bases align to TRBD2. After removal of 0 bases from V and 3 bases from J, the junction contained 9 bases not matched to a gene. CDR1 and CDR2 from the germline V gene are LGHNA and YNFKEQ. The CDR3 runs 18 residues.

This clonotype was recorded a few times. The gene calls are TRBV28 and TRBJ2-6; D perhaps matches TRBD2 (6 bases). V was cut by 5 bases and J by 0 bases, with 11 bases left in between. Germline values: CDR1 MDHEN, CDR2 SYDVKM. The CDR3 loop spans 16 amino acids. The DNA for the CDR3 is TGTGCCAGCAGTCCGGGACTGATCTCTGGGGCCAACGTCCTGACTTTC. Its translation is CASSPGLISGANVLTF. Based on the CDR3 plus reference TRBV28 and TRBJ2-6, the full variable domain is DVKVTQSSRYLVKRTGEKVFLECVQDMDHENMFWYRQDPGLGLRLIYFSYDVKMKEKGDIPEGYSVSREKKERFSLILESASTNQTSMYLCASSPGLISGANVLTFGAGSRLTVL.

This clonotype was observed at least ten times. The chain employs TRBV11-2 and TRBJ2-7; 12 nucleotides agree with TRBD1. In germline, CDR1 is SGHAT, CDR2 FQNNGV. This CDR3 is built from 16 residues. The junction had 7 bases not matched to a gene; V was cut back by 5 bases and J by 2 bases. DNA of the CDR3: TGTGCCAGCAGCCCACCGGGACAGGGGGCGCCCTACGAGCAGTACTTC. Its protein product is CASSPPGQGAPYEQYF.

This clonotype was counted only a few times. The chain is built from TRBV10-3 and TRBJ1-1; D is unclear. Germline CDR1 reads ENHRY; CDR2 reads SYGVKD. Trimming took 6 bases from V and 2 from J, leaving 10 bases between them. The CDR3 runs 13 residues. The CDR3 protein is CAIRMDPNTEAFF. CDR3 bases: TGTGCCATCAGGATGGATCCTAACACTGAAGCTTTCTTT.

This clonotype was found many times. The chain uses TRBV18 and TRBJ2-1; TRBD1 aligns across 8 bases. The junction had 12 bases not matched to a gene; V was cut back by 8 bases and J by 6 bases. Per germline, CDR1 KGHSH and CDR2 LQKENI. The length of the CDR3 is 15 residues. The CDR3 region is CASRRSDRESNEQFF. CDR3 nucleotide sequence: TGTGCCAGCCGCCGTTCGGACAGGGAATCCAATGAGCAGTTCTTC.